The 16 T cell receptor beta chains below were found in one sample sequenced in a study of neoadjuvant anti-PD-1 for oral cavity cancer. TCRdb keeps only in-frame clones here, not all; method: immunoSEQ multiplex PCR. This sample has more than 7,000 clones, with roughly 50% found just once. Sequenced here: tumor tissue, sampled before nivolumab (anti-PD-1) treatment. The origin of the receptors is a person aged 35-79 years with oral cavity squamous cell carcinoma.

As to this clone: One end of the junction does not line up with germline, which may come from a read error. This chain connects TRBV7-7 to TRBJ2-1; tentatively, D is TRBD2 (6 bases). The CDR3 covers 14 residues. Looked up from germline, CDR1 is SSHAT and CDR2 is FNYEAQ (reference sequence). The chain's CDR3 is CASSLDGSLDEQFF. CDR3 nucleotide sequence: TGTGCTAGCAGCTTAGACGGGAGTTTGGATGAGCAGTTCTTC.

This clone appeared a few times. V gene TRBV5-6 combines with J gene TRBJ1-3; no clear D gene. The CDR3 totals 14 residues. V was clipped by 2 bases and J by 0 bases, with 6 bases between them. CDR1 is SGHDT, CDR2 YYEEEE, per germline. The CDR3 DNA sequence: TGTGCCAGCAGCTTACATAACTCTGGAAACACCATATATTTT. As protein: CASSLHNSGNTIYF.

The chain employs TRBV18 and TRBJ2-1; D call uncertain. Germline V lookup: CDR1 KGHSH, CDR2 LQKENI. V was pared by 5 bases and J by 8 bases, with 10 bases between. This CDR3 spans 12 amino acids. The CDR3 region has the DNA TGTGCCAGCTCAGCTAGGGTCGATGAGCAGTTCTTC. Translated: CASSARVDEQFF.

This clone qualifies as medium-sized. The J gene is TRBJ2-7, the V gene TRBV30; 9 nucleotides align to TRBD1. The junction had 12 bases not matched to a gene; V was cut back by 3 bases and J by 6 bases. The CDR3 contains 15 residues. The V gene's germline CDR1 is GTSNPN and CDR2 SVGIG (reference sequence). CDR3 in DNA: TGTGCCTGGAGCCCCCCGGGACAGGGTTTCCCCGAGCAGTACTTC. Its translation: CAWSPPGQGFPEQYF. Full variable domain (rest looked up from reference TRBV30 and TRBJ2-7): SQTIHQWPATLVQPVGSPLSLECTVEGTSNPNLYWYRQAAGRGLQLLFYSVGIGQISSEVPQNLSASRPQDRQFILSSKKLLLSDSGFYLCAWSPPGQGFPEQYFGPGTRLTVT.

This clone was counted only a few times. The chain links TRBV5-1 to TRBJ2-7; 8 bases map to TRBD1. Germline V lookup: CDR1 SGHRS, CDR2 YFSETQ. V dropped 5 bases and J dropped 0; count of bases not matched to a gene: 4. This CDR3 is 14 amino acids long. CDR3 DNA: TGCGCCAGCAGGGCGGGACAGGTCTCCTACGAGCAGTACTTC. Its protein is CASRAGQVSYEQYF.

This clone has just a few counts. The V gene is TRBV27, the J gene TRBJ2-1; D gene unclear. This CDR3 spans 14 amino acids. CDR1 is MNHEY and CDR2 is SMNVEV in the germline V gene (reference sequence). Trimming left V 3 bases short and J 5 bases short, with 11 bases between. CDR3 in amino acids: CASSFWGSDNEQFF. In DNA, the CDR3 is TGTGCCAGCAGTTTCTGGGGAAGCGACAATGAGCAGTTCTTC.

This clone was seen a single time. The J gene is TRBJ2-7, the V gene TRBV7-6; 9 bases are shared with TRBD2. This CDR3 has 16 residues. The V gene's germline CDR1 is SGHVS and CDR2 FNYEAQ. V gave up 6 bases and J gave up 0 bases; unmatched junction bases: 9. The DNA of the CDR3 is TGTGCCAGCAGTTATTCCGGGACTAGCTTCTCCTACGAGCAGTACTTC. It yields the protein CASSYSGTSFSYEQYF. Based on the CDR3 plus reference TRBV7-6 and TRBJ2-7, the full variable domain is GAGVSQSPRYKVTKRGQDVALRCDPISGHVSLYWYRQALGQGPEFLTYFNYEAQQDKSGLPNDRFSAERPEGSISTLTIQRTEQRDSAMYRCASSYSGTSFSYEQYFGPGTRLTVT.

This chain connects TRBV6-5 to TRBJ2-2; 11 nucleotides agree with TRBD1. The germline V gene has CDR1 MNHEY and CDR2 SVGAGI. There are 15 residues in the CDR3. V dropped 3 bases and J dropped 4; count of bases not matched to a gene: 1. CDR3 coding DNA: TGTGCCAGCAGTTATGGGACAGGGGGCACCGGGGAGCTGTTTTTT. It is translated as CASSYGTGGTGELFF.

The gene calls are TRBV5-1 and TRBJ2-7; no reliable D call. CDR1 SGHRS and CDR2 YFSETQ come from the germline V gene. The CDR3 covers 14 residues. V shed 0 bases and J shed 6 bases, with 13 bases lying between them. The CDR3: CASSLGPGWGEQYF. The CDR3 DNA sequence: TGCGCCAGCAGCTTGGGTCCGGGCTGGGGCGAGCAGTACTTC.

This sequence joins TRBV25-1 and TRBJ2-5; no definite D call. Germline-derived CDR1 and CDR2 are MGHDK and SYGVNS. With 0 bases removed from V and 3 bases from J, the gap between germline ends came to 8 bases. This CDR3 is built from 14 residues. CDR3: CASSEYNSKETQYF. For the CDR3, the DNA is TGTGCCAGCAGTGAATACAACAGCAAAGAGACCCAGTACTTC.

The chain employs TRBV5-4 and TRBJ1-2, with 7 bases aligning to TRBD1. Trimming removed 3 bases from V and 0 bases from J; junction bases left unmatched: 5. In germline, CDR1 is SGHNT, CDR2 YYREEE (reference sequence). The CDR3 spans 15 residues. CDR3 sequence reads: CASSSMTGPNYGYTF. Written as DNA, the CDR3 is TGTGCCAGCAGCTCCATGACAGGGCCTAACTATGGCTACACCTTC.

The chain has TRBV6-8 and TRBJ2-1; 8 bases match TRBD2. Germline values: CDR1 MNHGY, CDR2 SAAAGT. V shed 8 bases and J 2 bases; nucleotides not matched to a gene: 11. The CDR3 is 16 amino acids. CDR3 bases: TGTGCCAGCTCAGGGACCGGGAGGGGCGCCTACAATGAGCAGTTCTTC. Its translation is CASSGTGRGAYNEQFF.

The CDR3 DNA reads as TGTGCCTGGAGTGTACAGGAGGGGCCCGGGGGCCAGTACTTC. Its translation: CAWSVQEGPGGQYF. The chain combines TRBV30 with TRBJ2-5, with D possibly being TRBD2 (6 bases). Germline values: CDR1 GTSNPN, CDR2 SVGIG (reference sequence). This CDR3 comprises 14 residues. V was shortened by 0 bases and J by 10 bases, with 18 bases between the two germline ends.

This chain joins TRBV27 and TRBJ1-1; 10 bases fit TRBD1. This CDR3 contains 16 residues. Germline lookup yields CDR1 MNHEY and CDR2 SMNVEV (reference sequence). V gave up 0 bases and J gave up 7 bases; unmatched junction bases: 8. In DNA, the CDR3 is TGTGCCAGCAGTTTATCCCTGACAGGGGGCGCGAATGAAGCTTTCTTT. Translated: CASSLSLTGGANEAFF.

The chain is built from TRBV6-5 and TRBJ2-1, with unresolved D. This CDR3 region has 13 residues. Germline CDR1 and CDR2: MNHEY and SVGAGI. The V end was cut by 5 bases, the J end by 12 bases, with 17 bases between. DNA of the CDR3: TGTGCCAGCAGTCCCCCGCCGTCGGGTACGCAGTTCTTC. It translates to CASSPPPSGTQFF.

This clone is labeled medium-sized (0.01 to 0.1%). The CDR3: CASSRQGLHGYTF. For the CDR3, the DNA is TGTGCCAGCAGTCGACAGGGTTTGCATGGCTACACCTTC. This rearrangement joins TRBV6-5 to TRBJ1-2; 7 bases match TRBD1. This CDR3 region has 13 residues. Germline V lookup: CDR1 MNHEY, CDR2 SVGAGI. V lost 5 bases to trimming and J lost 6 bases; unmatched junction nucleotides: 6.